This T cell receptor (beta chain) was captured by sequencing in a study of Graves' ophthalmopathy and Graves' hyperthyroidism. Study-level information: The blood sample was drawn at first diagnosis and before any treatment.

This clonotype was seen many times. Antigen specificity is unknown. The sequenced template was RNA, covering the TCR beta CDR3 region. The first round was an RT-PCR with HTBI primers, and the second round was a multiplex PCR. TCRdb re-called the multiplex PCR reads with MiXCR, one entry per CDR3 protein. The data contain 300,000 to 400,000 distinct CDR3 sequences, roughly 15% of them singletons. PBMCs originated in around 11 ml of fresh peripheral blood. V dropped 4 bases and J dropped 7 bases, with 14 bases sitting between them. The CDR3 totals 13 residues. Germline CDR1 reads SGHTA; CDR2 reads FQGNSA. Overall study results and limits: Thyroid clonotypes that were expanded above 0.001 frequency mostly also appeared in blood. A model built from 13 signatures distinguished ophthalmopathy from stable hyperthyroidism with around 91% sensitivity and approximately 80% specificity.

The source is an adult man with Graves' ophthalmopathy. The chain employs TRBV7-2 and TRBJ2-7; a weak D match, TRBD1 (5 bases). Source material: peripheral blood. CDR3 sequence reads: CASSSTRVLEQYF. The CDR3 nucleotides read TGTGCCAGCAGCTCCACCAGGGTTTTGGAGCAGTACTTC.